The clone carrying this T cell receptor beta chain was counted many times. Its antigen is unidentified. This sample was included in a study of liver allograft versus peripheral blood T cells. Study-level information: Recipients' peripheral blood T cell receptor repertoires were compared with those in transplanted livers. Study-wide points: Differences were reported between the T cell receptor repertoires inside liver allografts and those that were detected in peripheral blood.

TCRdb re-analysed the reads in MiXCR, keeping a single row per CDR3 protein. This sample carries around 6,600 distinct CDR3 sequences, around 17% of them seen once, and the ten largest clones take roughly 7.5%. This clonotype was obtained from a human patient who had a liver transplant. The graft donor may be the source of some T cells.

CDR3 sequence: CASSFRQGGQPQHF. CDR3 nucleotides: TGTGCCAGCAGCTTCAGACAGGGTGGACAGCCCCAGCATTTT. The chain employs TRBV7-2 and TRBJ1-5, with 7 positions matching TRBD1. Germline CDR1 reads SGHTA; CDR2 reads FQGNSA. The CDR3 contains 14 residues. J gave up 7 bases and V 3 bases, and 6 bases lay outside the gene matches.